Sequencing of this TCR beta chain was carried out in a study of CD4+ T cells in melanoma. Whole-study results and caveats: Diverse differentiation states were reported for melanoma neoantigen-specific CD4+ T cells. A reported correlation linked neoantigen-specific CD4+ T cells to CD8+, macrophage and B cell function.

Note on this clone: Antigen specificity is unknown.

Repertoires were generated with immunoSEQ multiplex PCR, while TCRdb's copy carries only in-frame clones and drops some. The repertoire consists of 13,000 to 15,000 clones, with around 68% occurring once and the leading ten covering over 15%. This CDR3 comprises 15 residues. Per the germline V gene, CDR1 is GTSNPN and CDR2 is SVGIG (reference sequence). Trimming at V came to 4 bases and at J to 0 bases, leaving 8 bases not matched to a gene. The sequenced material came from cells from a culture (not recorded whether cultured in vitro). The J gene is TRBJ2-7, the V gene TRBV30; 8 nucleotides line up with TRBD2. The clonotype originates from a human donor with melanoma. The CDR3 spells CAWTRRGASSYEQYF. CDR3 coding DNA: TGTGCCTGGACGAGGCGGGGGGCGAGCTCCTACGAGCAGTACTTC.